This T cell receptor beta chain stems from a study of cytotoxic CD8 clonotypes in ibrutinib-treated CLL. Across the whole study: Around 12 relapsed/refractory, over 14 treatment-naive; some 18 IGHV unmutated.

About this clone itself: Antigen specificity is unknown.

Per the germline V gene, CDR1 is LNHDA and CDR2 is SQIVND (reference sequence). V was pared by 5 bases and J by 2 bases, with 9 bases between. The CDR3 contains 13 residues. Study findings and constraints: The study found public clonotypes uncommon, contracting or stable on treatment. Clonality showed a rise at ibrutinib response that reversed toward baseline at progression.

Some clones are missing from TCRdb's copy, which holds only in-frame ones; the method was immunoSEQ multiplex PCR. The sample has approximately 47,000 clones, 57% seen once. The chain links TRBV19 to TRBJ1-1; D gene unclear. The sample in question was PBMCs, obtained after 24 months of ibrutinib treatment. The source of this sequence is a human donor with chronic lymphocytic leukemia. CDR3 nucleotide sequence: TGTGCCAGTAGTCGTCAAGACAACACTGAAGCTTTCTTT. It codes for CASSRQDNTEAFF.